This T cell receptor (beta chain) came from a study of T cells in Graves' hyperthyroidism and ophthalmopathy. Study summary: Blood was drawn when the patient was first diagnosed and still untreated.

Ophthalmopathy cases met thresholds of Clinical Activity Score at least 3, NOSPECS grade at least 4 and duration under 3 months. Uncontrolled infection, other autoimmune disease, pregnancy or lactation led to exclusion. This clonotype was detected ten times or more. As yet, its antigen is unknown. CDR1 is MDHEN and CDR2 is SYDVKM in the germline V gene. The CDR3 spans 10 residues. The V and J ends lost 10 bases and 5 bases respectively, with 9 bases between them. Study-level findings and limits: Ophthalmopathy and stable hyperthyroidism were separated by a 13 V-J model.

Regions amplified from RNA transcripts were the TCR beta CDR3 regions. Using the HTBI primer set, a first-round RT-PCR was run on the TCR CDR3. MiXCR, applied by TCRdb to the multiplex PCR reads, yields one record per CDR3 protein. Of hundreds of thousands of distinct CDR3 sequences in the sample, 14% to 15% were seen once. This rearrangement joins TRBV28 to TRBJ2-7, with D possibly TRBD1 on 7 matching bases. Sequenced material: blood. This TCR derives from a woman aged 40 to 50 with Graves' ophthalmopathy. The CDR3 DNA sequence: TGTGCCACAGGGGGGCACGAGCAGTACTTC. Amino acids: CATGGHEQYF.